These 19 T cell receptor beta chains were all obtained from the same sample, sequenced in a study of T-cell reconstitution after alpha-beta-depleted transplantation in children. Preparation of the TCRbeta library involved a method that used unique molecular identifiers. MiXCR was run by TCRdb on the PCR reads, yielding one entry per CDR3 protein. The sample carries 600,000 to 700,000 distinct CDR3 sequences, 10% to 15% recorded once. The specimen comprised PBMCs, sampled before TCRalphabeta/CD19-depleted stem cell transplant. The receptor source for this set is a girl aged 2-10 years with congenital amegakaryocytic thrombocytopenia, due to receive a stem cell transplant.

V and J are TRBV28 and TRBJ2-3; D uncertain. CDR3 length: 11 residues. The V and J ends lost 10 bases and 0 bases respectively, with 5 bases between them. The germline V gene has CDR1 MDHEN and CDR2 SYDVKM. CDR3 nucleotide sequence: TGTGCCATAGGGAGCACAGATACGCAGTATTTT. Protein product: CAIGSTDTQYF.

The chain uses TRBV7-8 and TRBJ1-4; D is ambiguous. The CDR3 length is 12 residues. The germline CDR1 and CDR2 sequences are SGHVS and FQNEAQ. Trimming took 0 bases from V and 10 from J, leaving 6 bases between them. The CDR3 protein is CASSLAPRKLFF. In DNA, the CDR3 is TGTGCCAGCAGCTTAGCCCCCCGAAAACTGTTTTTT.

This clonotype was seen more than once but under ten times. The V gene is TRBV20-1, the J gene TRBJ2-1; D might be TRBD2 (5 bases). Trimming left V 0 bases short and J 6 bases short, with 18 bases between. This CDR3 has 16 residues. Looked up from germline, CDR1 is DFQATT and CDR2 is SNEGSKA (reference sequence). As DNA, the CDR3 is TGCAGTGCTAGAGATTTTCGTGGGAGAGAAACCAATGAGCAGTTCTTC. This codes for CSARDFRGRETNEQFF.

This clonotype has at least ten counts. This chain links TRBV12-3 or TRBV12-4 with TRBJ2-7, with D hard to call. V was cut by 1 base and J by 2 bases, with 6 bases left in between. The CDR3 consists of 13 residues. As DNA, the CDR3 is TGTGCCAGCAGTTTAGTCCTAGCCTACGAGCAGTACTTC. It yields the protein CASSLVLAYEQYF.

This clonotype was detected ten times or more. The V and J genes are TRBV28 and TRBJ2-1; 9 bases fit TRBD2. Trimming removed 5 bases from V and 5 bases from J; junction bases left unmatched: 10. Germline V gives CDR1 MDHEN, CDR2 SYDVKM. There are 16 residues in the CDR3. CDR3 coding DNA: TGTGCCAGCAGTCCCTCGACTAGCGGAGCGGACAATGAGCAGTTCTTC. This sequence encodes CASSPSTSGADNEQFF. Drawing the rest from reference TRBV28 and TRBJ2-1, the complete variable domain is DVKVTQSSRYLVKRTGEKVFLECVQDMDHENMFWYRQDPGLGLRLIYFSYDVKMKEKGDIPEGYSVSREKKERFSLILESASTNQTSMYLCASSPSTSGADNEQFFGPGTRLTVL.

This clonotype was seen repeatedly, ten times or more. The V call is TRBV20-1, the J call TRBJ2-1; 13 bases are shared with TRBD2. CDR1 and CDR2 from the germline V gene are DFQATT and SNEGSKA (reference sequence). The CDR3 runs 19 residues. V gave up 1 base and J gave up 5 bases; unmatched junction bases: 14. The CDR3 DNA reads as TGCAGTGCTAGAGGGGAGGGGACTAGCGGGATCTACGAAAACAATGAGCAGTTCTTC. Protein: CSARGEGTSGIYENNEQFF.

This clonotype was counted between two and nine times. The V and J genes are TRBV19 and TRBJ2-3; 11 nucleotides line up with TRBD2. The CDR3 length is 16 residues. Germline V gives CDR1 LNHDA, CDR2 SQIVND (reference sequence). V gave up 6 bases and J gave up 3 bases; unmatched junction bases: 8. The CDR3: CASSRRLAGTTDTQYF. CDR3 nucleotides: TGTGCCAGTAGCCGACGACTAGCGGGGACGACAGATACGCAGTATTTT.

The rearrangement uses TRBV12-3 or TRBV12-4 and TRBJ2-3, with TRBD2 matching 8 bases. Trimming took 3 bases from V and 4 from J; bases not matched to a gene: 15. This CDR3 region has 18 residues. The CDR3 sequence is CASSFGAGGGLAPDTQYF. Here the CDR3 DNA reads TGTGCCAGCAGTTTTGGGGCAGGAGGCGGACTAGCTCCAGATACGCAGTATTTT.

The gene calls are TRBV6-1 and TRBJ2-3; 8 bases are shared with TRBD1. Germline V gives CDR1 MNHNS, CDR2 SASEGT. CDR3 length: 14 residues. Germline trimming cut 6 bases from V and 5 bases from J; bases unmatched to any gene: 7. CDR3 amino acids: CASRHQGAGDTQYF. The CDR3 coding sequence is TGTGCCAGCAGGCATCAGGGGGCTGGAGATACGCAGTATTTT.

The rearrangement joins TRBV15 to TRBJ2-1; 8 bases map to TRBD2. This CDR3 region has 20 residues. V lost 3 bases and J lost 0; bases outside the gene matches: 16. CDR1 is LNHNV, CDR2 YYDKDF, per germline (reference sequence). The CDR3 region is CATSRGYSTLSGSSYNEQFF. The DNA of the CDR3 is TGTGCCACCAGCAGGGGATACTCCACCTTAAGCGGGAGCTCCTACAATGAGCAGTTCTTC.

This clonotype has at least ten counts. The V and J genes are TRBV20-1 and TRBJ2-1; 9 bases map to TRBD1. From germline, CDR1 is DFQATT and CDR2 SNEGSKA (reference sequence). V lost 6 bases to trimming and J lost 13 bases; unmatched junction nucleotides: 10. This CDR3 has 12 residues. The CDR3 sequence: CSASDRGAVQFF. In DNA form, the CDR3 reads TGCAGTGCCTCTGACAGGGGGGCTGTTCAGTTCTTC.

V is TRBV20-1 and J is TRBJ2-1; 12 nucleotides match TRBD2. This CDR3 comprises 14 residues. Germline CDR1 is DFQATT and CDR2 is SNEGSKA (reference sequence). Losses at the gene ends were 5 bases for V and 6 bases for J; bases not matched to a gene: 5. The CDR3 loop reads CSAPATSGGNEQFF. CDR3 nucleotides: TGCAGTGCTCCTGCGACTAGCGGGGGCAATGAGCAGTTCTTC.

CDR3 in amino acids: CASSRYSGVMDEAFF. CDR3 bases: TGTGCCAGCAGCCGGTACAGCGGGGTGATGGATGAAGCTTTCTTT. The rearrangement uses TRBV5-6 and TRBJ1-1; the D is unclear. Trimming removed 4 bases from V and 7 bases from J, with 20 bases in between. CDR3 size: 15 residues. Per the germline V gene, CDR1 is SGHDT and CDR2 is YYEEEE.

This clonotype came up a few times. The rearrangement links TRBV12-3 or TRBV12-4 to TRBJ2-1; TRBD2 aligns across 9 bases. The V gene end was trimmed by 1 base and the J gene end by 4 bases; junction bases not matched to a gene: 11. CDR3 size: 18 residues. Written as DNA, the CDR3 is TGTGCCAGCAGTTTAGGCCCACGGGGACTAGCCTTTTACAATGAGCAGTTCTTC. This gives the protein CASSLGPRGLAFYNEQFF.

The V gene is TRBV7-9, the J gene TRBJ1-4; D is unclear. This CDR3 has 14 amino acids. Trimming left V 6 bases short and J 3 bases short, with 11 bases between. From germline, CDR1 is SEHNR and CDR2 FQNEAQ (reference sequence). CDR3 sequence (DNA): TGTGCCAGCAGTGGTCCGCTCCCTAATGAAAAACTGTTTTTT. It yields the protein CASSGPLPNEKLFF.

V is TRBV20-1 and J is TRBJ2-7; the match to TRBD2 covers 7 bases. This CDR3 spans 13 amino acids. CDR1 is DFQATT, CDR2 SNEGSKA, per germline (reference sequence). The V gene end was trimmed by 7 bases and the J gene end by 0 bases; junction bases not matched to a gene: 6. CDR3 nucleotide sequence: TGCAGTGGCCAACTAGCGTTCTCCTACGAGCAGTACTTC. This encodes CSGQLAFSYEQYF.

This clonotype came up many times. The chain uses TRBV5-1 and TRBJ2-3, with a weak D call TRBD2 (5 bases). The CDR3 is 12 residues long. The germline CDR1 and CDR2 sequences are SGHRS and YFSETQ. V lost 4 bases and J 4 bases, leaving 7 bases between the germline ends. The CDR3 protein is CASSPEADTQYF. The CDR3, as DNA: TGCGCCAGCAGCCCGGAGGCAGATACGCAGTATTTT.

This clonotype was counted only a few times. The chain couples TRBV29-1 to TRBJ1-4; D uncertain. The CDR3 totals 13 residues. The ends were cut back, 4 bases at V and 5 bases at J, with 11 bases in the middle. In germline, CDR1 is SQVTM, CDR2 ANQGSEA. CDR3 amino acids: CSVVQPENEKLFF. The CDR3 nucleotides are TGCAGCGTTGTCCAGCCGGAAAATGAAAAACTGTTTTTT.

This clonotype was seen at least ten times. The CDR3 coding sequence is TGCAGCGTTGAAGATTCGGACGGTTTAACCTACGAGCAGTACTTC. It specifies CSVEDSDGLTYEQYF. The J gene is TRBJ2-7, the V gene TRBV29-1; D is unresolved. Trimming stripped 0 bases from V and 2 bases from J, with 14 bases between. The CDR3 is 15 residues long. Looked up from germline, CDR1 is SQVTM and CDR2 is ANQGSEA.